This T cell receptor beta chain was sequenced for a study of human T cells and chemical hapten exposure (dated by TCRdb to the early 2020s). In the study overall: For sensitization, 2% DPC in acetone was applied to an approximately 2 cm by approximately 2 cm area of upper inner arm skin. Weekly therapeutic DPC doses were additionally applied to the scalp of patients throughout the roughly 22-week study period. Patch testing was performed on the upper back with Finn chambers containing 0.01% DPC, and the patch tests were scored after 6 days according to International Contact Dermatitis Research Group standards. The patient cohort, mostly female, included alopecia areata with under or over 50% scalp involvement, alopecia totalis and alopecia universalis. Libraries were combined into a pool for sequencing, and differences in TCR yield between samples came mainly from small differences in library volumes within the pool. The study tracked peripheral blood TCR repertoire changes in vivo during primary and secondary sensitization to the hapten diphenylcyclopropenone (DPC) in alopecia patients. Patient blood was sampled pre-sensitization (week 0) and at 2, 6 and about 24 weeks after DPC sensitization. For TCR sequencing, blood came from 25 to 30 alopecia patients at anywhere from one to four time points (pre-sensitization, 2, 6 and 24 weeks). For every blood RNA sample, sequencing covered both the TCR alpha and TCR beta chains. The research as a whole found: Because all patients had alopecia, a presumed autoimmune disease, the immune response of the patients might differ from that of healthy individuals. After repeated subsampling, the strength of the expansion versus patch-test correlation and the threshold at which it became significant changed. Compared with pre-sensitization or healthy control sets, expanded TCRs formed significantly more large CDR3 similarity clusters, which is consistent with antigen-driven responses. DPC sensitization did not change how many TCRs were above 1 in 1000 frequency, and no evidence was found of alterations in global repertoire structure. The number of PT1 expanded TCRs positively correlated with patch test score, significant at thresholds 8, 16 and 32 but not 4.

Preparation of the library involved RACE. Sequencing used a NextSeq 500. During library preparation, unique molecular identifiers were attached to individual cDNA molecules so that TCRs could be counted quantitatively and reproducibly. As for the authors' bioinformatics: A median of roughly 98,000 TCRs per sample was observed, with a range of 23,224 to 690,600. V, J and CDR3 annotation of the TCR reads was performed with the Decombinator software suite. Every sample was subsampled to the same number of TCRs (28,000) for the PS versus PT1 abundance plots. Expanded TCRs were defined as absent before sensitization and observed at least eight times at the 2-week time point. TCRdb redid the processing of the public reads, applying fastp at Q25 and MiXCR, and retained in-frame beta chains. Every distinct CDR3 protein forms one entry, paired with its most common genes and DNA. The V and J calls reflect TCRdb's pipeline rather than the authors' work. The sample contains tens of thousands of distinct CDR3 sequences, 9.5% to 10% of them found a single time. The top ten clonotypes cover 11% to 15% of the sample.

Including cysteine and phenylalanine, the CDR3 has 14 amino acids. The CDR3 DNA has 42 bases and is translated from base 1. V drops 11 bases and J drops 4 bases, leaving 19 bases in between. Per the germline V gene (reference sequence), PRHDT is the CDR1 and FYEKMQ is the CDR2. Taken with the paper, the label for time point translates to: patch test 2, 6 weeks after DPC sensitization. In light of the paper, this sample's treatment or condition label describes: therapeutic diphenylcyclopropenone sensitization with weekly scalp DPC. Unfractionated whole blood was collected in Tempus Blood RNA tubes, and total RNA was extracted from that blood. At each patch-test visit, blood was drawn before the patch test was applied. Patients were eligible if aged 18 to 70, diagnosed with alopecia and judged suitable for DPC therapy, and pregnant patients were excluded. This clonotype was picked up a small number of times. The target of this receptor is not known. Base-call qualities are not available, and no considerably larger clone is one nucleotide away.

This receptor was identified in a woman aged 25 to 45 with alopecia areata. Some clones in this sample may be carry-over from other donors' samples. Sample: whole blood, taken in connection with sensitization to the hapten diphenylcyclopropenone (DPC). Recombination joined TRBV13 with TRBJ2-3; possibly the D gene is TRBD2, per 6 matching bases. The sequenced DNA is TGTGCCGGACTCGTAAGCGGGCTGCCAGATACGCAGTATTTT. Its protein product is CAGLVSGLPDTQYF.